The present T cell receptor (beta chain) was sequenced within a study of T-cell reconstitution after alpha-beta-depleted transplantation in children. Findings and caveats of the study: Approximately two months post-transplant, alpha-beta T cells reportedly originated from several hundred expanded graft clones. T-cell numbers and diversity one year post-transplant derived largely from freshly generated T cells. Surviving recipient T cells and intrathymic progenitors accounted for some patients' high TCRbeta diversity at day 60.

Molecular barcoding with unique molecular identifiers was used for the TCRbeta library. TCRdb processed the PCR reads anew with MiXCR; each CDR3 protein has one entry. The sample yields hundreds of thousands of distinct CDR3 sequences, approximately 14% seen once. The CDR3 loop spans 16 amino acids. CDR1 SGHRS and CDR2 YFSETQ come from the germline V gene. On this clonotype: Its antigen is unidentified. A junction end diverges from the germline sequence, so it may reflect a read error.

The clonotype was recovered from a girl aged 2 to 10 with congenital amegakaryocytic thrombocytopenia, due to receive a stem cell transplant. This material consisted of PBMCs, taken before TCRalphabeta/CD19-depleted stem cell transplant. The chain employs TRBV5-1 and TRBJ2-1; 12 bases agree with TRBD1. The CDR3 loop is CASSFTGTGGYNEQFF. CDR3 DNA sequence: TGCGCCAGCAGCTTTACCGGGACAGGGGGCTACAATGAACAGTTCTTC.